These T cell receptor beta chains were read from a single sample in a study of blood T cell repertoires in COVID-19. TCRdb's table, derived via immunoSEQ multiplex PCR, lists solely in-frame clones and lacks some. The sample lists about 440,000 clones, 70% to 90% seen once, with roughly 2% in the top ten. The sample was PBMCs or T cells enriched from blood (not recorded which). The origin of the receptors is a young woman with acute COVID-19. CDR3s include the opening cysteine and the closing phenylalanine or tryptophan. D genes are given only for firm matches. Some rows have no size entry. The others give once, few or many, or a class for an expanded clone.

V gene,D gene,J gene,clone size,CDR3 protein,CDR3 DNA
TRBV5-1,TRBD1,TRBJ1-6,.,CASSWSGQGQSPLHF,TGCGCCAGCAGCTGGTCCGGACAGGGGCAATCACCCCTCCACTTT
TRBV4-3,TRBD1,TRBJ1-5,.,CASSLDRASGQPQHF,TGCGCCAGCAGCCTTGACAGGGCTTCGGGTCAGCCCCAGCATTTT
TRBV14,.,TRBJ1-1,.,CASSPQGRGMNTEAFF,TGTGCCAGCAGCCCCCAGGGCAGAGGAATGAACACTGAAGCTTTCTTT
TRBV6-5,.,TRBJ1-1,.,CASSLSGIDTEAFF,TGTGCCAGCAGTTTATCAGGGATCGACACTGAAGCTTTCTTT
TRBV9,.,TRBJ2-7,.,CASSSRSYEQYF,TGTGCCAGCAGCTCCCGTAGCTACGAGCAGTACTTC
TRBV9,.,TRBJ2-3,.,CASSARVGTDTQYF,TGTGCCAGCAGCGCGAGGGTGGGGACAGATACGCAGTATTTT
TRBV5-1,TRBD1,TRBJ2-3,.,CASSLDRVEIDTQYF,TGCGCCAGCAGCTTAGACAGGGTTGAGATAGATACGCAGTATTTT
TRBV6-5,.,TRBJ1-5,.,CASSYSSRSGPQHF,TGTGCCAGCAGTTACTCTAGCAGGAGCGGTCCCCAGCATTTT
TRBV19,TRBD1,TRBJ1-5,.,CASSMGTGVSQPQHF,TGTGCCAGTAGTATGGGGACAGGGGTTAGTCAGCCCCAGCATTTT
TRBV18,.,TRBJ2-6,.,CASSPRQTGANVLTF,TGTGCCAGCTCACCCAGGCAGACTGGGGCCAACGTCCTGACTTTC
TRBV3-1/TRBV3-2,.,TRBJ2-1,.,CASSHLKGGNEQFF,TGTGCCAGCAGCCACCTAAAAGGCGGGAATGAGCAGTTCTTC
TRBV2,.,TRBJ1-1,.,CASIGQGLSEAFF,TGTGCCAGCATCGGGCAGGGGCTATCTGAAGCTTTCTTT
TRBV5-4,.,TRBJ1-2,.,CASSLGHMANYGYTF,TGTGCCAGCAGCCTAGGACATATGGCTAACTATGGCTACACCTTC
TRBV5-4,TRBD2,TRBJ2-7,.,CASSLGRTGGEQYF,TGTGCCAGCAGCTTGGGGAGAACGGGGGGAGAGCAGTACTTC
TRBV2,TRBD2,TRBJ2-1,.,CASSRGGVDEQFF,TGTGCCAGCTCGCGGGGGGGCGTCGATGAGCAGTTCTTC
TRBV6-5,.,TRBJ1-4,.,CASSYSGGFVEKLFF,TGTGCCAGCAGTTACTCAGGGGGTTTTGTTGAAAAACTGTTTTTT
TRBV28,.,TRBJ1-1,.,CASSSFGQGNTEAFF,TGTGCCAGCAGTTCATTCGGGCAGGGGAATACTGAAGCTTTCTTT
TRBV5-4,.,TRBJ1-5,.,CASSLDSGQPQHF,TGTGCCAGCAGCTTGGATAGTGGTCAGCCCCAGCATTTT
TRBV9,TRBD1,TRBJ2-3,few,CASTAGGDTQYF,TGTGCCAGCACGGCAGGGGGAGATACGCAGTATTTT
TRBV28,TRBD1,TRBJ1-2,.,CASSPSDRGNYGYTF,TGTGCCAGCAGCCCTTCGGACAGGGGAAACTATGGCTACACCTTC
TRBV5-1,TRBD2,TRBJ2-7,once,CASSISGRAYEQYF,TGCGCCAGCAGCATTAGCGGGAGGGCTTACGAGCAGTACTTC
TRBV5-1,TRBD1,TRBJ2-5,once,CASSVGTEQETQYF,TGCGCCAGCAGCGTAGGGACAGAACAAGAGACCCAGTACTTC
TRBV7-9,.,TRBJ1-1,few,CASSYQGRAEAFF,TGTGCCAGCAGCTACCAGGGGAGAGCTGAAGCTTTCTTT
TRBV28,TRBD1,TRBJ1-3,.,CASRVQGPPSGNTIYF,TGTGCCAGCAGGGTACAGGGGCCTCCTTCTGGAAACACCATATATTTT
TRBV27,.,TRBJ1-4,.,CASRGMGRGTNEKLFF,TGTGCCAGTCGGGGGATGGGGCGGGGCACTAATGAAAAACTGTTTTTT
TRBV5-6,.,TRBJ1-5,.,CASSLADTRNQPQHF,TGTGCCAGCAGCTTGGCCGACACCCGAAATCAGCCCCAGCATTTT
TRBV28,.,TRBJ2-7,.,CASRTFRYEQYF,TGTGCCAGCCGAACTTTTCGGTACGAGCAGTACTTC
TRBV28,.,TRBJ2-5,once,CASSLLPMGRYQETQYF,TGTGCCAGCAGTTTACTCCCCATGGGGCGTTACCAAGAGACCCAGTACTTC
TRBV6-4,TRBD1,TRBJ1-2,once,CASSPGQGAVNGYTF,TGTGCCAGCAGCCCGGGACAGGGGGCGGTCAATGGCTACACCTTC
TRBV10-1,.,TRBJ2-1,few,CASSEGLSYNEQFF,TGCGCCAGCAGTGAGGGACTTTCCTACAATGAGCAGTTCTTC
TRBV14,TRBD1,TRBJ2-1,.,CASSLTGQADNEQFF,TGTGCCAGCAGCTTAACCGGACAGGCAGACAATGAGCAGTTCTTC
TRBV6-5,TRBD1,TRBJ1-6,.,CASSRQGDSPLHF,TGTGCCAGCAGTCGACAGGGGGATTCACCCCTCCACTTT
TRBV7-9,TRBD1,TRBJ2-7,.,CASSLPRTGTEQYF,TGTGCCAGCAGCTTACCCCGGACAGGGACCGAGCAGTACTTC
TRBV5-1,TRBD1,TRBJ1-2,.,CASRGDSYGYTF,TGCGCCAGCAGGGGGGACAGCTATGGCTACACCTTC
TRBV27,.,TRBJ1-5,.,CASSLSSYQPQHF,TGTGCCAGCAGTTTATCGAGCTATCAGCCCCAGCATTTT
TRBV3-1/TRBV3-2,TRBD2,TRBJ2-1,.,CASSQHGTSGTYNEQFF,TGTGCCAGCAGCCAACACGGGACTAGCGGGACCTACAATGAGCAGTTCTTC
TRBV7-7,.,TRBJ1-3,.,CASSFRQGTSGNTIYF,TGTGCTAGCAGCTTTCGGCAGGGGACCTCTGGAAACACCATATATTTT
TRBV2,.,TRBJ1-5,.,CASKGLDRGNQPQHF,TGTGCCAGCAAGGGGCTGGACAGAGGCAATCAGCCCCAGCATTTT
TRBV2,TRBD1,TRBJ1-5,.,CASTPGQGVFQPQHF,TGTGCCAGCACCCCGGGACAGGGTGTGTTCCAGCCCCAGCATTTT
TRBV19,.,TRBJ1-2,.,CASSISLTGIVYGYTF,TGTGCCAGTAGTATATCGTTAACAGGGATCGTCTATGGCTACACCTTC
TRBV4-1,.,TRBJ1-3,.,CASSQDKGDTIYF,TGCGCCAGCAGCCAAGATAAGGGGGACACCATATATTTT
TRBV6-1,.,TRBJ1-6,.,CASSEAGLNNSPLHF,TGTGCCAGCAGCGAAGCCGGACTAAATAATTCACCCCTCCACTTT
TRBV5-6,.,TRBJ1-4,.,CASSEGRDNEKLFF,TGTGCCAGCAGTGAGGGGCGGGATAATGAAAAACTGTTTTTT
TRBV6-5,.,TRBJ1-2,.,CASSPYERDYGYTF,TGTGCCAGCAGCCCGTACGAGAGGGACTATGGCTACACCTTC
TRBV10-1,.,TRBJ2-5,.,CASSDRDTQETQYF,TGCGCCAGCAGTGACCGGGACACGCAAGAGACCCAGTACTTC
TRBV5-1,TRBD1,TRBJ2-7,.,CASSGTPGQGGYEQYF,TGCGCCAGCAGCGGAACTCCGGGACAGGGTGGCTACGAGCAGTACTTC
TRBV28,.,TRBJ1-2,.,CASSLGGTDGGYTF,TGTGCCAGCAGTTTAGGAGGGACGGACGGTGGCTACACCTTC
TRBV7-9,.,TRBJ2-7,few,CASSLQPGGTYEQYF,TGTGCCAGCAGCTTGCAACCCGGGGGTACCTACGAGCAGTACTTC
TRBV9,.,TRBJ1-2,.,CASSDGTGAYGYTF,TGTGCCAGCAGCGACGGAACAGGAGCCTATGGCTACACCTTC
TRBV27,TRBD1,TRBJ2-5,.,CASSRLQTGGETQYF,TGTGCCAGCAGTCGCCTCCAGACAGGGGGAGAGACCCAGTACTTC
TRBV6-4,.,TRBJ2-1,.,CASSPQVASYNEQFF,TGTGCCAGCAGCCCTCAGGTCGCTTCCTACAATGAGCAGTTCTTC
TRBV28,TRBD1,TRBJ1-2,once,CASSFSGGNYGYTF,TGTGCCAGCAGTTTTTCAGGGGGGAACTATGGCTACACCTTC